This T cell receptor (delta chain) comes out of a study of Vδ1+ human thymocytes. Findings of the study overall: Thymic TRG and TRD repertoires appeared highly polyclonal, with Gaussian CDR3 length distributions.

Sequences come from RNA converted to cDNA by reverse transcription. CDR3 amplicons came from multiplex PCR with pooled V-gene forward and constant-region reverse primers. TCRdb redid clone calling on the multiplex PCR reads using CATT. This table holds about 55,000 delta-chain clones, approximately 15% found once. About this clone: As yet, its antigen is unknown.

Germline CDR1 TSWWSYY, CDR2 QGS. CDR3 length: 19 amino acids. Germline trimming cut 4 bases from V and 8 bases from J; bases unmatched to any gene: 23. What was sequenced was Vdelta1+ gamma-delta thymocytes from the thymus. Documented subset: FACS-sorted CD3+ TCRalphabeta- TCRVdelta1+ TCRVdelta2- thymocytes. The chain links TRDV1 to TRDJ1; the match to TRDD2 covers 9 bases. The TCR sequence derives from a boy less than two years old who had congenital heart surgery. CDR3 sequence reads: CALGAILPTFRGIPGKLIF. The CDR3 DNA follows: TGTGCTCTTGGGGCCATCCTTCCTACGTTCCGGGGGATCCCAGGGAAACTCATCTTT.